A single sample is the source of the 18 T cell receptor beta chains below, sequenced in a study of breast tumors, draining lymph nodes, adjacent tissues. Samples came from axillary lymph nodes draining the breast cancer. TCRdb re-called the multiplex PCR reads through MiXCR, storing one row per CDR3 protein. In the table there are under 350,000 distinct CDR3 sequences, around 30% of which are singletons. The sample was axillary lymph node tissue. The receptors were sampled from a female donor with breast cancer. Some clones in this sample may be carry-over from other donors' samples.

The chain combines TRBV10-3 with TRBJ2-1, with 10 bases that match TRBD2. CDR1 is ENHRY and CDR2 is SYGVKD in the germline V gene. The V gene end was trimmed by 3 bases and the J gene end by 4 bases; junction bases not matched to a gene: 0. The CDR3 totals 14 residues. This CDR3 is CAISELAGYNEQFF. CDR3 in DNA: TGTGCCATCAGTGAACTAGCGGGATACAATGAGCAGTTCTTC.

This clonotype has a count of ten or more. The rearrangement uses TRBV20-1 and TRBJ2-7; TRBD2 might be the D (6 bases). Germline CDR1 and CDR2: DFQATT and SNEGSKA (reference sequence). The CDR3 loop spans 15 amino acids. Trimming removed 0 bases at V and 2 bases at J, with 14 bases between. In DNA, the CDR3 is TGCAGTGCTAGAGATCCCACGACTAGGCCCTACGAGCAGTACTTC. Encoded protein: CSARDPTTRPYEQYF.

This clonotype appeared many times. DNA of the CDR3: TGTGCCATCAGTGAGCCCTACAGAGGCGGGGAGCTGTTTTTT. This codes for CAISEPYRGGELFF. The gene calls are TRBV10-3 and TRBJ2-2; unclear D gene. Germline CDR1 and CDR2: ENHRY and SYGVKD. Trimming cost V 2 bases and J 7 bases, with 11 bases left between them. CDR3 length equals 14 residues.

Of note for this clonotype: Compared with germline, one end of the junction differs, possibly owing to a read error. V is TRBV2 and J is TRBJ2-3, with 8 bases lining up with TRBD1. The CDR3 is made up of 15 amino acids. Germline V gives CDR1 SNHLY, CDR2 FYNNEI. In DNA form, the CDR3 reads TGTGCCAGCAGTGCACAGGGGGACAGCCTTTCACCCCTGTACTTT. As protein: CASSAQGDSLSPLYF.

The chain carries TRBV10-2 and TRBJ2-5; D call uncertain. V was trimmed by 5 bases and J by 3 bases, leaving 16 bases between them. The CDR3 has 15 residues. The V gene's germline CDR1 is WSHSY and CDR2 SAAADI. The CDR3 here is CASSHDGVAEETQYF. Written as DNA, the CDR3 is TGCGCCAGCAGTCATGACGGTGTGGCTGAAGAGACCCAGTACTTC.

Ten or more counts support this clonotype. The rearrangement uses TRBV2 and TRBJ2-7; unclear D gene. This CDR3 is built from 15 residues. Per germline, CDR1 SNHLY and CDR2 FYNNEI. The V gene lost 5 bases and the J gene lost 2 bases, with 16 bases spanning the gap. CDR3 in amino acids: CASSTDATLAYEQYF. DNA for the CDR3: TGTGCCAGCAGTACTGACGCCACCCTTGCCTACGAGCAGTACTTC.

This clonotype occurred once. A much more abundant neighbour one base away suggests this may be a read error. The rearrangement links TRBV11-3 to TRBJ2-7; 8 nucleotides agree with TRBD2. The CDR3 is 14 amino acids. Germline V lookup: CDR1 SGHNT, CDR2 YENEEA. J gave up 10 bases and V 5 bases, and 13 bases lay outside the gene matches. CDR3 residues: CASSPPGGGRIQYF. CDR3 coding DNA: TGTGCCAGCAGCCCGCCGGGTGGCGGGAGGATTCAGTACTTC.

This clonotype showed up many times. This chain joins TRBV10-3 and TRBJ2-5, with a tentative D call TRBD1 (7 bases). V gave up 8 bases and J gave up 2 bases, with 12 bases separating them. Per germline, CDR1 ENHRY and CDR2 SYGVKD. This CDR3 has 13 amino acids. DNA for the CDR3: TGTGCCATCCGCAGGGGGGCGCAAGAGACCCAGTACTTC. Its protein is CAIRRGAQETQYF.

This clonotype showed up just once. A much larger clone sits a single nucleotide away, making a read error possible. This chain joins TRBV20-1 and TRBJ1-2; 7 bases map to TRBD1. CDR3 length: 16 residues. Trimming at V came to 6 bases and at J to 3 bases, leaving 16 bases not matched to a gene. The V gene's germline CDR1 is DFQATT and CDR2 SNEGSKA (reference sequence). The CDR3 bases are TGCAGTGCCCCGGACAGGTCCCAGGGGAATGACTATGGCTACACCTTC. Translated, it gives CSAPDRSQGNDYGYTF.

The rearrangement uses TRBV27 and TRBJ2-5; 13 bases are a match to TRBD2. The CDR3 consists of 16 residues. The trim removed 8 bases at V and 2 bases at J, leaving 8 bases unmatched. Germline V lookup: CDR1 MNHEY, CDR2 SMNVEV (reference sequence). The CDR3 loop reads CASLRTSGSPQETQYF. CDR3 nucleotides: TGTGCCAGCCTCCGGACTAGCGGGAGCCCTCAAGAGACCCAGTACTTC.

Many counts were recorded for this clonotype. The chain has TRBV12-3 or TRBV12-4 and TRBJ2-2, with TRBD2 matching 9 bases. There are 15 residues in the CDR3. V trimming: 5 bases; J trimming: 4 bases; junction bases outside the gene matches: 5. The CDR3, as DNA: TGTGCCAGCAGTCCTATACTAGCGGGCACCGGGGAGCTGTTTTTT. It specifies CASSPILAGTGELFF.

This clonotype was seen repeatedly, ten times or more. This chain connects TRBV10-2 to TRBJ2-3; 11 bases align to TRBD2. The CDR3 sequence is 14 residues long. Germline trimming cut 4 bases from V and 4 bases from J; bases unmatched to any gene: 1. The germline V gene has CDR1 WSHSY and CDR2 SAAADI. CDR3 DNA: TGCGCCAGCAGTGTACTAGCGGGAGCAGATACGCAGTATTTT. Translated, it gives CASSVLAGADTQYF.

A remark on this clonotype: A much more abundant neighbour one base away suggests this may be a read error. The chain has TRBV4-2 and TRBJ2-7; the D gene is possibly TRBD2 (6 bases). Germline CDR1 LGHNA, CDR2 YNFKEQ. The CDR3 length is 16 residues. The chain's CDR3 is CASSQEWGTPSYGQYF. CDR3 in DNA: TGTGCCAGCAGCCAAGAATGGGGGACTCCTTCCTACGGGCAGTACTTC.

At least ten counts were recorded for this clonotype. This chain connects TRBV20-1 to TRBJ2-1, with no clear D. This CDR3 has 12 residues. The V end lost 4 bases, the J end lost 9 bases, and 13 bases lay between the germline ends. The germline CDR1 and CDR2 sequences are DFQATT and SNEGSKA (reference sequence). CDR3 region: CSAIPAPSEQFF. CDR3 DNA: TGCAGTGCTATCCCGGCTCCTTCTGAGCAGTTCTTC.

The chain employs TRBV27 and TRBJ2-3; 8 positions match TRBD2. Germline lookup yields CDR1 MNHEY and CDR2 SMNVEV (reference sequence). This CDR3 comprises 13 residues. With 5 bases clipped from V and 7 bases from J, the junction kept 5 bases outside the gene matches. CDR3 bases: TGTGCCAGCAGTCCCTCGGGGGGGAATACGCAGTATTTT. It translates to CASSPSGGNTQYF.

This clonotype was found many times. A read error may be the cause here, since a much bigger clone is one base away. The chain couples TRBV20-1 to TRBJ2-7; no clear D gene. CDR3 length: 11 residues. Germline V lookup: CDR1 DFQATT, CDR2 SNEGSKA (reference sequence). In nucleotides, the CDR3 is TGCAGTGCCAGCTCGGGCTACGAGCAGTCCTTC. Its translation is CSASSGYEQSF.

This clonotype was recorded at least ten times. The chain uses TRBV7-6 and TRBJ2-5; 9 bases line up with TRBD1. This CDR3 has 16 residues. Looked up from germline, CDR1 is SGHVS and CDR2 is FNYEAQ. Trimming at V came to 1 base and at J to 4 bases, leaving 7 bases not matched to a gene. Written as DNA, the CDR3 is TGTGCCAGCAGCTTAGGGACAGGGGTAATAATAGAGACCCAGTACTTC. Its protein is CASSLGTGVIIETQYF.

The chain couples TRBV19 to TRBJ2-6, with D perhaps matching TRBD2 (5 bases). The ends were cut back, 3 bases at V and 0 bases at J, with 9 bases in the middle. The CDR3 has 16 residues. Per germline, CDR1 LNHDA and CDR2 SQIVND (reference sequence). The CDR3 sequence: CASSMAAGSGANVLTF. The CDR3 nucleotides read TGTGCCAGTAGTATGGCTGCGGGCTCTGGGGCCAACGTCCTGACTTTC.